This entry features one T cell receptor (beta chain) sequence. The data derive from a study of blood T cell repertoires in COVID-19. Study as a whole: Sites across the United States, Italy and Spain contributed samples from acute and convalescent COVID-19. Sample material is recorded as cDNA or gDNA derived from T cells, B-cell-depleted T cells, or PBMCs.

Methods used by the authors: Reference gene primer amplification in the assay estimated nucleated cell counts. Produced via immunoSEQ multiplex PCR; TCRdb's table is partial and in-frame only. D and trimming were read from the DNA, whereas the V and J calls and clone size are those reported in that table. Here the sample spans about 270,000 clones, approximately 90% being singletons. The age range of participants was 18 to 89 years, with residence in about two dozen US areas. Sequencing was performed on PBMCs or T cells enriched from blood (not recorded which). This TCR derives from a woman between 35 and 50 years old with acute COVID-19.

The CDR3 spells CASSLVAGVREQYF. CDR3 DNA sequence: TGTGCCAGCAGCTTGGTTGCGGGAGTTAGAGAGCAGTACTTC. The rearrangement joins TRBV5-8 to TRBJ2-7, with 7 bases matching TRBD2. CDR3 size: 14 residues. Germline-derived CDR1 and CDR2 are SGHTS and YDEGEE. Unmatched junction bases numbered 7, after V lost 0 bases and J lost 7 bases.